A single sample gave rise to the 32 T cell receptor beta chains below, sequenced in a study of blood T cells in healthy people across ages. Through a sample-barcoded 5' primer and a J-beta primer mix, a second PCR was run for roughly 6 to 11 cycles. TCRdb re-called the 5' RACE reads with MiXCR, one entry per CDR3 protein. Of 550,000 to 750,000 distinct CDR3 sequences in the sample, around 21% were seen once. Material: blood. The receptors derive from a man aged 65-85 years in good health.

Only one count was recorded for this clonotype. The rearrangement joins TRBV2 to TRBJ1-4; 8 nucleotides line up with TRBD1. The CDR3 is made up of 14 amino acids. Germline CDR1 is SNHLY and CDR2 is FYNNEI. The V and J ends lost 6 bases and 7 bases, in that order; junction bases with no gene match: 7. The CDR3 bases are TGTGCCAGCAGGGAACAGGGGGAGCTTGAAAAACTGTTTTTT. This encodes CASREQGELEKLFF.

This chain uses TRBV7-3 with TRBJ2-2; D unclear. Germline values: CDR1 SGHTA, CDR2 FQGTGA. The CDR3 contains 13 residues. V was trimmed by 5 bases and J by 4 bases, leaving 8 bases between them. For the CDR3, the DNA is TGTGCCAGCAGCACGACGACCACCGGGGAGCTGTTTTTT. Encoded protein: CASSTTTTGELFF.

This clonotype was seen at least ten times. The chain is built from TRBV5-1 and TRBJ2-5, with 7 bases aligning to TRBD1. This CDR3 comprises 13 residues. The ends lost 0 bases at V and 11 bases at J; junction bases unmatched: 7. Germline lookup yields CDR1 SGHRS and CDR2 YFSETQ. The CDR3 region has the DNA TGCGCCAGCAGCTTGGAGACAGGGAGTGAGCAGTACTTC. It translates to CASSLETGSEQYF.

This clonotype was counted a few times. V is TRBV9 and J is TRBJ2-2; 14 bases are a match to TRBD2. V was clipped by 3 bases and J by 7 bases; unmatched bases: 11. Germline V CDR1 and CDR2: SGDLS, YYNGEE. CDR3 length: 18 residues. The CDR3 DNA follows: TGTGCCAGCAGCGGGGGACTAGCGGGAGCGTATCAGAACGGGGAGCTGTTTTTT. Amino acid sequence: CASSGGLAGAYQNGELFF.

This clonotype was seen a few times. V gene TRBV5-1 combines with J gene TRBJ2-5; 9 bases fit TRBD2. Near its end, the DNA agrees better with TRBJ2-7, so the J call may be wrong. Germline CDR1 reads SGHRS; CDR2 reads YFSETQ. CDR3 length: 16 amino acids. In nucleotides, the CDR3 is TGCGCCAGCAGCTCAAGAACCTTAGCGGGAGTGGCCGAGCAGTACTTC. The encoded protein is CASSSRTLAGVAEQYF.

V and J are TRBV9 and TRBJ2-2; D may be TRBD1 (6 bases). V lost 0 bases to trimming and J lost 0 bases, with 21 bases between them. The CDR3 sequence is 20 residues long. The germline V gene has CDR1 SGDLS and CDR2 YYNGEE. The CDR3 DNA follows: TGTGCCAGCAGCGTAGAATTAAGGATGGGGGCCCTTTCGAACACCGGGGAGCTGTTTTTT. Amino acid sequence: CASSVELRMGALSNTGELFF.

The chain joins TRBV3-1 to TRBJ2-1; the D is unclear. The CDR3 has 14 amino acids. Germline V CDR1 and CDR2: LGHDT, YNNKEL (reference sequence). V was trimmed by 1 base and J by 6 bases, leaving 10 bases between them. CDR3: CASSQGLTVNEQFF. For the CDR3, the DNA is TGTGCCAGCAGCCAAGGACTGACGGTCAATGAGCAGTTCTTC.

As for this clonotype: This may be a read error, as it is one base from a much larger clone. The gene calls are TRBV10-3 and TRBJ2-5; 8 positions match TRBD2. The CDR3 runs to 15 residues. Per the germline V gene, CDR1 is ENHRY and CDR2 is SYGVKD. DNA for the CDR3: TGTGCCATCAGTGAGTCGACGGGAGCGGGAGAGACCCAGCACTTC. As protein: CAISESTGAGETQHF.

This clonotype was detected only a few times. The chain joins TRBV28 to TRBJ1-2; D may be TRBD1 (6 bases). V shed 6 bases and J shed 3 bases, with 11 bases lying between them. The CDR3 contains 13 residues. Germline loops: CDR1 MDHEN, CDR2 SYDVKM. The CDR3 DNA reads TGTGCCAGCAGCCGAGGGGGGGACTATGGCTACACCTTC. This encodes CASSRGGDYGYTF.

This clonotype was observed a few times. The chain links TRBV28 to TRBJ1-2, with D unclear. Germline values: CDR1 MDHEN, CDR2 SYDVKM. Trimming took 3 bases from V and 3 from J, leaving 11 bases between them. The CDR3 is 14 amino acids. The CDR3, as DNA: TGTGCCAGCAGTTTCTCGCAGAACCACTATGGCTACACCTTC. Translation: CASSFSQNHYGYTF.

This clonotype was picked up a small number of times. The V and J genes are TRBV6-5 and TRBJ2-5; 8 positions match TRBD2. With the DNA end fitting TRBJ2-1 better, the J assignment may be wrong. The germline gives CDR1 MNHEY, CDR2 SVGAGI. There are 13 residues in the CDR3. The CDR3 reads CASKRGGNNEQFF. For the CDR3, the DNA is TGTGCCAGCAAACGCGGGGGGAACAATGAGCAGTTCTTC.

There are a few counts of this clonotype. V is TRBV28 and J is TRBJ2-2; TRBD1 is a possible D gene (5 bases). Per germline, CDR1 MDHEN and CDR2 SYDVKM. The CDR3 contains 17 residues. V shed 7 bases and J shed 2 bases, with 20 bases lying between them. The CDR3 is CASTLVGARPNTGELFF. In DNA, the CDR3 is TGTGCCAGCACCCTTGTTGGGGCTAGACCTAACACCGGGGAGCTGTTTTTT.

The chain has TRBV20-1 and TRBJ2-1, with no clear D. CDR1 is DFQATT and CDR2 is SNEGSKA in the germline V gene (reference sequence). The CDR3 contains 11 residues. V was trimmed by 0 bases and J by 14 bases, leaving 11 bases between them. CDR3 nucleotide sequence: TGCAGTGCTAGAGATCTCGGGCCGGAGTTCTTC. Residues: CSARDLGPEFF.

Only a few counts were recorded for this clonotype. The V and J genes are TRBV10-2 and TRBJ2-7, with D unclear. The CDR3 covers 12 residues. Trimming took off 0 bases at V and 7 bases at J, with 7 bases between the two ends. Germline loops: CDR1 WSHSY, CDR2 SAAADI. The CDR3 spells CASSESHREQYF. CDR3 nucleotide sequence: TGCGCCAGCAGTGAGTCCCACCGAGAGCAGTACTTC.

This chain connects TRBV12-5 to TRBJ2-5, with TRBD1 identical over 9 bases. The length of the CDR3 is 17 residues. V lost 1 base to trimming and J lost 4 bases; unmatched junction nucleotides: 10. CDR1 LGHNT and CDR2 FRNRAP come from the germline V gene. CDR3 protein: CASGLETGGYGGETQYF. In DNA form, the CDR3 reads TGTGCTAGTGGTTTGGAAACAGGGGGCTACGGGGGAGAGACCCAGTACTTC.

This rearrangement joins TRBV12-3 or TRBV12-4 to TRBJ1-3, with D perhaps matching TRBD1 (6 bases). Between the trimmed V and J ends, which lost 5 bases and 0 bases, there was a span of 14 bases. The CDR3 spans 16 residues. CDR3 amino acids: CASSPGQTHSGNTIYF. In DNA, the CDR3 is TGTGCCAGCAGTCCTGGACAGACTCACTCTGGAAACACCATATATTTT.

Here the CDR3 DNA reads TGTGCCAGCGCGCACAGGGGGTACGAGCAGTACTTC. Its protein is CASAHRGYEQYF. The J gene is TRBJ2-5, the V gene TRBV2; 8 nucleotides match TRBD1. The DNA end favors TRBJ2-7, so the J call may be wrong. Germline V lookup: CDR1 SNHLY, CDR2 FYNNEI. This CDR3 has 12 amino acids.

Concerning this clonotype: A read error may explain this, as a much larger clone is one base away. The rearrangement uses TRBV7-9 and TRBJ2-1, with 8 bases matching TRBD2. The germline V gene has CDR1 SEHNR and CDR2 FQNEAQ (reference sequence). This CDR3 region has 15 residues. The CDR3 region is CASSLQHGRGNELFF. In nucleotides, the CDR3 is TGTGCCAGCAGCTTACAACACGGGAGGGGTAATGAGCTGTTCTTC. The full variable domain, rest sourced from reference TRBV7-9 and TRBJ2-1, is DTGVSQNPRHKITKRGQNVTFRCDPISEHNRLYWYRQTLGQGPEFLTYFQNEAQLEKSRLLSDRFSAERPKGSFSTLEIQRTEQGDSAMYLCASSLQHGRGNELFFGPGTRLTVL.

This CDR3 is CASSDSPGPYEQYF. The CDR3 DNA is TGCGCCAGCAGTGACAGCCCGGGACCCTACGAGCAGTACTTC. The chain uses TRBV10-2 and TRBJ2-7; the D call may be TRBD1 or TRBD2 (5 bases each). With 3 bases removed from V and 2 bases from J, the gap between germline ends came to 11 bases. The CDR3 runs 14 residues. CDR1 and CDR2 (germline): WSHSY, SAAADI.

The table lists this clonotype with a count of one. The V call is TRBV20-1, the J call TRBJ2-5; D remains ambiguous. The J call may be incorrect, as the DNA end agrees better with TRBJ2-7. This CDR3 contains 13 residues. Germline V gives CDR1 DFQATT, CDR2 SNEGSKA (reference sequence). CDR3 region: CSARGLKAYEQYF. CDR3 bases: TGCAGTGCTAGAGGACTGAAGGCCTACGAGCAGTACTTC.

This clonotype was seen a handful of times. The rearrangement links TRBV5-1 to TRBJ2-4, with D possibly TRBD1 on 5 matching bases. Trimming took 0 bases from V and 8 from J, leaving 9 bases between them. The germline gives CDR1 SGHRS, CDR2 YFSETQ. The CDR3 loop spans 13 amino acids. The CDR3 region has the DNA TGCGCCAGCAGCTTGGAGGGGCCTGACATTCAGTACTTC. It yields the protein CASSLEGPDIQYF.

The chain is built from TRBV29-1 and TRBJ2-6; the D gene is possibly TRBD2 (5 bases). V lost 5 bases and J lost 2, with 13 bases in between. Germline CDR1 reads SQVTM; CDR2 reads ANQGSEA. There are 15 residues in the CDR3. CDR3 amino acids: CSVTTDGAGANVLTF. CDR3 nucleotides: TGCAGCGTTACGACTGACGGGGCTGGGGCCAACGTCCTGACTTTC.

As concerns this clonotype: One junction end disagrees with the germline gene, perhaps due to a read error. The J gene is TRBJ2-3, the V gene TRBV4-1, with 7 positions matching TRBD2. This CDR3 is built from 17 residues. The germline V gene encodes CDR1 MGHRA and CDR2 YSYEKL. DNA for the CDR3: TGCGCCAGCAGCCAAGATCGGAACGGGAGGCACGCAGATACGCGGTATTTT. Protein product: CASSQDRNGRHADTRYF.

The chain recombines TRBV5-1 with TRBJ2-7, with unresolved D. V shed 0 bases and J shed 6 bases, with 7 bases lying between them. This CDR3 has 12 residues. CDR1 is SGHRS, CDR2 YFSETQ, per germline. CDR3 loop: CASSLGLGEQYF. As DNA, the CDR3 is TGCGCCAGCAGCTTGGGTCTAGGCGAGCAGTACTTC.

V usage is TRBV5-5 and J usage is TRBJ2-2; tentatively, D is TRBD1 or TRBD2 (5 bases each). Germline V gene sequence: CDR1 SGHKS, CDR2 YYEKEE (reference sequence). Trimming took off 2 bases at V and 1 base at J, with 12 bases between the two ends. The CDR3 consists of 16 residues. The DNA for the CDR3 is TGTGCCAGCAGCTTTTCGGGACGGGGGAACACCGGGGAGCTGTTTTTT. This gives the protein CASSFSGRGNTGELFF.

The chain uses TRBV28 and TRBJ2-4; 8 bases fit TRBD1. The CDR3 contains 10 residues. The J segment lost 15 bases and the V segment lost 8 bases, leaving 6 bases of the junction unmatched. Per germline, CDR1 MDHEN and CDR2 SYDVKM. CDR3 in amino acids: CASGSDRVYF. CDR3 coding DNA: TGTGCCAGCGGATCGGACAGGGTGTACTTC.

This clonotype was seen a handful of times. This sequence joins TRBV5-1 and TRBJ2-5; no clear D gene. The J call is doubtful: the DNA matches TRBJ2-1 better. The germline V gene encodes CDR1 SGHRS and CDR2 YFSETQ. This CDR3 is built from 12 residues. CDR3: CASSFRIDEQFF. The DNA for the CDR3 is TGCGCCAGCAGCTTTAGGATCGACGAGCAGTTCTTC.

J is TRBJ2-5 and V is TRBV2; 7 bases map to TRBD2. The CDR3 runs to 14 residues. Germline CDR1 reads SNHLY; CDR2 reads FYNNEI. V shed 6 bases, J shed 2 bases, and the junction held 6 bases outside the gene matches. CDR3 residues: CASRGTMGQETQYF. CDR3 nucleotides: TGTGCCAGCAGGGGGACTATGGGGCAAGAGACCCAGTACTTC.

V gene TRBV9 combines with J gene TRBJ2-1; no definite D call. V lost 0 bases, J lost 1 base, and 14 bases lay in between. Per germline, CDR1 SGDLS and CDR2 YYNGEE. The CDR3 runs 17 residues. CDR3 coding DNA: TGTGCCAGCAGCGTAGATGGGATGGGCGTTTCCTACAATGAGCAGTTCTTC. Translated, it gives CASSVDGMGVSYNEQFF. Based on the CDR3 plus reference TRBV9 and TRBJ2-1, the full variable domain is DSGVTQTPKHLITATGQRVTLRCSPRSGDLSVYWYQQSLDQGLQFLIQYYNGEERAKGNILERFSAQQFPDLHSELNLSSLELGDSALYFCASSVDGMGVSYNEQFFGPGTRLTVL.

This clonotype was detected a few times. The V gene is TRBV6-1, the J gene TRBJ1-4; 7 bases agree with TRBD1. This CDR3 is 16 amino acids long. J was trimmed by 4 bases and V by 5 bases; bases with no gene match: 10. The V gene's germline CDR1 is MNHNS and CDR2 SASEGT. CDR3 sequence reads: CASSPGGQAFNEKLFF. In nucleotides, the CDR3 is TGTGCCAGCAGTCCAGGCGGACAGGCCTTTAATGAAAAACTGTTTTTT.

V usage is TRBV29-1 and J usage is TRBJ2-2; the D is unclear. The CDR3 covers 14 residues. The germline V and J ends were trimmed by 5 bases and 0 bases, with 10 bases remaining between them. CDR1 is SQVTM and CDR2 is ANQGSEA in the germline V gene. The CDR3 here is CSVPGQPNTGELFF. The CDR3 coding sequence is TGCAGCGTTCCCGGGCAACCGAACACCGGGGAGCTGTTTTTT.

The rearrangement joins TRBV20-1 to TRBJ2-5; D perhaps matches TRBD2 (5 bases). CDR3 size: 13 residues. CDR1 and CDR2 from the germline V gene are DFQATT and SNEGSKA (reference sequence). Trimming removed 7 bases from V and 5 bases from J, with 17 bases in between. The CDR3 region is CSGQFWGVETQYF. The CDR3 nucleotides are TGCAGTGGCCAATTTTGGGGAGTCGAGACCCAGTACTTC.